The sequence of this T cell receptor beta chain was determined in a study of blood T cells in healthy people across ages. Primers used in a second PCR of about 6 to 12 cycles were a sample-barcoded 5' primer and a J-beta primer mix. In TCRdb, the 5' RACE reads were re-called with MiXCR into one record per CDR3 protein. Among about 1.5 million distinct CDR3 sequences, 35% to 45% were seen once, and the ten largest hold 7% to 9%. The length of the CDR3 is 16 residues. CDR1 is LGHDT and CDR2 is YNNKEL in the germline V gene (reference sequence). Remarks on this clonotype: Relative to the germline gene, one junction end is altered; a read error may explain this.

The chain joins TRBV3-1 to TRBJ2-1, with D possibly TRBD2 on 6 matching bases. The receptor was isolated from a woman aged 18-35 years in good health. Sequenced material: blood. CDR3 in amino acids: CAGSFHPGTVGNEQFF. DNA of the CDR3: TGTGCCGGCAGCTTCCACCCCGGGACTGTGGGCAATGAGCAGTTCTTC.